This T cell receptor (beta chain) is drawn from a study of chemoradiotherapy in HPV16-positive cancers. Data came from immunoSEQ multiplex PCR; TCRdb stores just in-frame clones and leaves some out. The sample lists over 20,000 clones, approximately 73% occurring once. The ends were cut back, 1 base at V and 0 bases at J, with 10 bases in the middle. The length of the CDR3 is 15 residues. CDR1 is LGHNA, CDR2 YSLEER, per germline. This chain uses TRBV4-3 with TRBJ2-7; possible D gene TRBD2, 6 bases. This clonotype was sampled from a human donor with HPV-associated anogenital cancer. Collection took place from a patient who underwent chemoradiotherapy. The CDR3 region is CASSQVLEGSYEQYF. The CDR3 DNA reads as TGCGCCAGCAGCCAAGTGCTGGAGGGCTCCTACGAGCAGTACTTC.